A single sample is the source of the 29 T cell receptor beta chains below, sequenced in a study of cytomegalovirus exposure and HLA in healthy donors. The PCR ran on 60 Vbeta and 13 Jbeta primers. Repertoires were generated with immunoSEQ multiplex PCR, while TCRdb's copy carries only in-frame clones and drops some. Here the sample spans fewer than 130,000 clones, 70% being singletons. The sequenced material came from PBMCs. These receptors all stem from a middle-aged man in good health and CMV-seropositive.

The rearrangement uses TRBV9 and TRBJ2-6; TRBD2 agrees at 7 bases. Per germline, CDR1 SGDLS and CDR2 YYNGEE. J was trimmed by 0 bases and V by 0 bases; bases with no gene match: 9. CDR3 length equals 19 residues. CDR3 sequence (DNA): TGTGCCAGCAGCGTAGAGGGTGATGGGGGGGACTCTGGGGCCAACGTCCTGACTTTC. Amino acids: CASSVEGDGGDSGANVLTF.

This chain joins TRBV19 and TRBJ2-6; weak D call: TRBD1 (6 bases). The CDR3 has 16 residues. V lost 5 bases and J lost 0, with 11 bases in between. Germline V gives CDR1 LNHDA, CDR2 SQIVND (reference sequence). The CDR3 protein is CASSLTGRSGANVLTF. The CDR3 coding sequence is TGTGCCAGTAGTCTGACAGGCCGCTCTGGGGCCAACGTCCTGACTTTC.

The gene calls are TRBV7-9 and TRBJ2-2, with D possibly TRBD1 on 6 matching bases. This CDR3 contains 14 residues. The ends were cut back, 6 bases at V and 2 bases at J, with 10 bases in the middle. Germline V lookup: CDR1 SEHNR, CDR2 FQNEAQ (reference sequence). The CDR3: CASRYGTNTGELFF. CDR3 coding DNA: TGTGCCAGCAGATACGGGACAAACACCGGGGAGCTGTTTTTT.

The chain carries TRBV28 and TRBJ1-4; TRBD1 is a possible D gene (6 bases). CDR1 and CDR2 (germline): MDHEN, SYDVKM. The V end lost 6 bases, the J end lost 7 bases, and 15 bases lay between the germline ends. CDR3 length: 14 residues. CDR3 nucleotide sequence: TGTGCCAGCAGACCCGACAGGAGGATTGAAAAACTGTTTTTT. This gives the protein CASRPDRRIEKLFF.

The V and J genes are TRBV18 and TRBJ1-5; D is ambiguous. Germline V gene sequence: CDR1 KGHSH, CDR2 LQKENI. The CDR3 runs 14 residues. Trimming took off 1 base at V and 5 bases at J, with 9 bases between the two ends. DNA for the CDR3: TGTGCCAGCTCACCACGGGAGGACGATCAGCCCCAGCATTTT. Protein sequence: CASSPREDDQPQHF.

V usage is TRBV18 and J usage is TRBJ1-1; no firm D call. Germline V gives CDR1 KGHSH, CDR2 LQKENI. V lost 6 bases and J 2 bases, leaving 10 bases between the germline ends. The CDR3 contains 13 residues. In nucleotides, the CDR3 is TGTGCCAGCTCTGAGGGAACCAACACTGAAGCTTTCTTT. Encoded protein: CASSEGTNTEAFF.

The V and J genes are TRBV19 and TRBJ2-2; 8 bases fit TRBD2. The CDR3 is 16 residues long. Per germline, CDR1 LNHDA and CDR2 SQIVND (reference sequence). Trimming at V came to 5 bases and at J to 4 bases, leaving 9 bases not matched to a gene. DNA of the CDR3: TGTGCCAGTAGTGTGGGGACTAGAGCCACCACCGGGGAGCTGTTTTTT. Its translation is CASSVGTRATTGELFF.

The V and J genes are TRBV29-1 and TRBJ2-1; TRBD1 agrees at 8 bases. Trimming cost V 3 bases and J 3 bases; bases outside gene matches: 7. CDR1 SQVTM and CDR2 ANQGSEA come from the germline V gene. CDR3 length: 15 residues. As DNA, the CDR3 is TGCAGCGTTGAGGGACAGGAGGGTTTCTACAATGAGCAGTTCTTC. Its protein product is CSVEGQEGFYNEQFF.

The chain employs TRBV5-1 and TRBJ2-4, with D possibly TRBD2 on 6 matching bases. Germline CDR1 is SGHRS and CDR2 is YFSETQ. V was clipped by 6 bases and J by 1 base, with 17 bases between them. The CDR3 is 16 amino acids. This CDR3 is CASTPTGSGAKNIQYF. In DNA form, the CDR3 reads TGCGCCAGCACCCCGACCGGGAGCGGGGCCAAAAACATTCAGTACTTC.

This clone has a handful of counts. The chain joins TRBV15 to TRBJ2-7; the match to TRBD2 covers 11 bases. The CDR3 consists of 15 residues. The trim removed 0 bases at V and 3 bases at J, leaving 1 base unmatched. The germline V gene encodes CDR1 LNHNV and CDR2 YYDKDF (reference sequence). CDR3 nucleotide sequence: TGTGCCACCAGCAGAGAAACTAGCGGGAGCTACGAGCAGTACTTC. Encoded protein: CATSRETSGSYEQYF.

The chain carries TRBV6-4 and TRBJ2-1; D perhaps matches TRBD1 (5 bases). Trimming removed 0 bases at V and 6 bases at J, with 12 bases between. The CDR3 sequence is 15 residues long. Germline CDR1 reads MRHNA; CDR2 reads SNTAGT. The chain's CDR3 is CASSDSTDGVNEQFF. The CDR3 DNA sequence: TGTGCCAGCAGTGACTCGACAGATGGGGTCAATGAGCAGTTCTTC.

The chain recombines TRBV7-6 with TRBJ1-5, with D perhaps TRBD1 (5 bases). The germline V gene has CDR1 SGHVS and CDR2 FNYEAQ. The CDR3 is 13 amino acids. V lost 5 bases and J 5 bases, leaving 10 bases between the germline ends. The DNA for the CDR3 is TGTGCCAGCAGCAGACAGCAGGATCAGCCCCAGCATTTT. Its translation: CASSRQQDQPQHF.

This chain connects TRBV19 to TRBJ2-7, with 8 bases that match TRBD1. Germline V lookup: CDR1 LNHDA, CDR2 SQIVND (reference sequence). The J segment lost 1 base and the V segment lost 3 bases, leaving 5 bases of the junction unmatched. The CDR3 length is 15 residues. This CDR3 reads CASSIWTGKSYEQYF. For the CDR3, the DNA is TGTGCCAGTAGTATTTGGACAGGGAAGTCCTACGAGCAGTACTTC.

This clone was picked up one time. The rearrangement joins TRBV6-5 to TRBJ2-1; 7 nucleotides align to TRBD1. V gave up 7 bases and J gave up 8 bases; unmatched junction bases: 5. Germline V CDR1 and CDR2: MNHEY, SVGAGI. The CDR3 has 12 residues. CDR3 in amino acids: CASTDRVDEQFF. The CDR3 nucleotides are TGTGCCAGCACAGACAGGGTCGATGAGCAGTTCTTC.

The chain employs TRBV27 and TRBJ2-1, with D hard to call. The germline gives CDR1 MNHEY, CDR2 SMNVEV (reference sequence). V was trimmed by 5 bases and J by 0 bases, leaving 8 bases between them. The length of the CDR3 is 14 residues. CDR3 in amino acids: CASSPSSSYNEQFF. The CDR3, as DNA: TGTGCCAGCAGTCCCTCGAGCTCCTACAATGAGCAGTTCTTC.

The chain combines TRBV21-1 with TRBJ2-7; the tabulated D call, TRBD2, remains unverified against the DNA. TRBV21-1 is labeled a pseudogene. The CDR3 runs 14 residues. CDR3 sequence: CASSKGPDDYEQYV. The CDR3 DNA follows: TGTGCCAGCAGCAAAGGTCCGGACGACTACGAGCAGTACGTC.

J is TRBJ2-5 and V is TRBV2; possibly TRBD2 for D (6 bases). CDR3 length: 16 amino acids. V was shortened by 6 bases and J by 4 bases, with 21 bases between the two germline ends. The germline CDR1 and CDR2 sequences are SNHLY and FYNNEI. The CDR3 is CASRRTIGEVAETQYF. For the CDR3, the DNA is TGTGCCAGCAGGAGAACTATTGGGGAGGTGGCAGAGACCCAGTACTTC.

The chain employs TRBV11-1 and TRBJ2-7, with TRBD2 identical over 11 bases. The CDR3 runs to 15 residues. The V gene's germline CDR1 is SGHAT and CDR2 FQDESV (reference sequence). The J segment lost 2 bases and the V segment lost 5 bases, leaving 5 bases of the junction unmatched. CDR3 sequence (DNA): TGTGCCAGCAGCCCATCTAGCGGGAGGACCTACGAGCAGTACGTC. Protein sequence: CASSPSSGRTYEQYV.

The genes are TRBV7-8 and TRBJ1-1; D is ambiguous. Looked up from germline, CDR1 is SGHVS and CDR2 is FQNEAQ. V lost 1 base and J 7 bases, leaving 10 bases between the germline ends. This CDR3 has 13 amino acids. The CDR3 region is CASSLGTGFEAFF. The CDR3, as DNA: TGTGCCAGCAGCTTAGGGACGGGGTTTGAAGCTTTCTTT.

The chain carries TRBV6-5 and TRBJ1-2; 7 nucleotides line up with TRBD1. CDR1 is MNHEY, CDR2 SVGAGI, per germline. The CDR3 runs 13 residues. V shed 5 bases and J 12 bases; nucleotides not matched to a gene: 12. The CDR3 region is CASSGWDRAGDTF. CDR3 nucleotide sequence: TGTGCCAGCAGTGGATGGGACAGAGCCGGCGACACCTTC.

The chain is built from TRBV10-2 and TRBJ2-7; D is ambiguous. The V gene's germline CDR1 is WSHSY and CDR2 SAAADI. Deletions cut 7 bases from V and 6 bases from J, with 10 bases between. This CDR3 is built from 11 residues. CDR3 region: CASIGGSEQYF. CDR3 bases: TGCGCCAGCATTGGCGGCAGCGAGCAGTACTTC.

This chain connects TRBV19 to TRBJ1-2; D is uncertain. CDR1 is LNHDA and CDR2 is SQIVND in the germline V gene (reference sequence). V was clipped by 1 base and J by 3 bases, with 12 bases between them. The CDR3 is 15 amino acids. The DNA for the CDR3 is TGTGCCAGTAGTATAGCTTCGGAGTGGCACTATGGCTACACCTTC. Amino acids: CASSIASEWHYGYTF.

This rearrangement joins TRBV27 to TRBJ1-1, with 7 positions matching TRBD1. Germline V gene sequence: CDR1 MNHEY, CDR2 SMNVEV (reference sequence). V lost 7 bases, J lost 1 base, and 12 bases stayed unmatched. CDR3 length: 16 residues. The CDR3: CASTDALDRENTEAFF. The CDR3 DNA follows: TGTGCCAGCACGGATGCTCTCGACAGGGAGAACACTGAAGCTTTCTTT.

The table lists this clone with a few counts. This chain connects TRBV7-2 to TRBJ2-5; 8 nucleotides align to TRBD2. With the DNA end fitting TRBJ2-7 better, the J assignment may be wrong. The CDR3 totals 14 residues. Germline CDR1 SGHTA, CDR2 FQGNSA. This CDR3 is CASSLREGPGEQYF. CDR3 nucleotide sequence: TGTGCCAGCAGCTTACGGGAGGGCCCAGGCGAGCAGTACTTC.

The chain joins TRBV9 to TRBJ2-3, with 7 bases aligning to TRBD2. This CDR3 region has 16 residues. Germline lookup yields CDR1 SGDLS and CDR2 YYNGEE. V gave up 0 bases and J gave up 1 base; unmatched junction bases: 5. The CDR3 here is CASSVAGTSGTDTQYF. CDR3 sequence (DNA): TGTGCCAGCAGCGTAGCGGGTACTAGCGGCACAGATACGCAGTATTTT.

The chain is built from TRBV11-2 and TRBJ1-5, with 7 bases matching TRBD1. V trimming: 0 bases; J trimming: 7 bases; junction bases outside the gene matches: 6. Germline-derived CDR1 and CDR2 are SGHAT and FQNNGV. This CDR3 has 15 amino acids. This chain's CDR3 is CASSLDGTVNQPQHF. CDR3 nucleotide sequence: TGTGCCAGCAGCTTAGATGGGACAGTCAACCAGCCCCAGCATTTT.

The genes are TRBV14 and TRBJ2-7; D remains unclear. The CDR3 is 13 residues long. Per the germline V gene, CDR1 is SGHDN and CDR2 is FVKESK. The V end was cut by 0 bases, the J end by 5 bases, with 8 bases between. CDR3 in amino acids: CASSQDLRHEQYV. The DNA of the CDR3 is TGTGCCAGCAGCCAAGATCTGAGGCACGAGCAGTACGTC.

The chain carries TRBV2 and TRBJ2-7, with 8 bases identical to TRBD2. Germline V gene sequence: CDR1 SNHLY, CDR2 FYNNEI. CDR3 size: 14 residues. V gave up 6 bases and J gave up 5 bases; unmatched junction bases: 9. CDR3 sequence: CASRKGAGGDEQYF. The CDR3 DNA sequence: TGTGCCAGCAGGAAAGGGGCGGGAGGCGACGAGCAGTACTTC.

V is TRBV10-3 and J is TRBJ2-3, with 7 nucleotides matching TRBD2. The CDR3 totals 17 residues. V lost 4 bases and J lost 4; bases outside the gene matches: 14. Germline V gene data show CDR1 as ENHRY and CDR2 as SYGVKD. The CDR3 loop is CAISGQVGRENSDTQYF. The CDR3 region has the DNA TGTGCCATCAGTGGCCAAGTTGGGCGGGAGAATTCAGATACGCAGTATTTT.